One and the same sample provided the 10 T cell receptor beta chains below, sequenced in a study of blood T cell repertoires in COVID-19. Data came from immunoSEQ multiplex PCR; TCRdb stores just in-frame clones and leaves some out. The data contain 150,000 to 200,000 clones, approximately 83% of them singletons. The sequenced sample was peripheral blood. The receptors here all came from a human donor with active or convalescent COVID-19. The donor label of this sample is uncertain.

J is TRBJ2-3 and V is TRBV11-2; no reliable D call. This CDR3 contains 14 residues. V lost 2 bases to trimming and J lost 4 bases, with 10 bases between them. Germline loops: CDR1 SGHAT, CDR2 FQNNGV. CDR3 bases: TGTGCCAGCAGCTTATCCGGTTTCGCAGATACGCAGTATTTT. This gives the protein CASSLSGFADTQYF.

J is TRBJ2-5 and V is TRBV7-3, with 11 bases that match TRBD1. This CDR3 has 14 residues. Germline V gene lookup returns CDR1 SGHTA and CDR2 FQGTGA. Losses at the gene ends were 4 bases for V and 4 bases for J; bases not matched to a gene: 2. The DNA of the CDR3 is TGTGCCAGCAGCTCTGGACAGGGGGCAGAGACCCAGTACTTC. It is translated as CASSSGQGAETQYF. Full variable domain (outside the CDR3, taken from reference TRBV7-3 and TRBJ2-5): GAGVSQTPSNKVTEKGKYVELRCDPISGHTALYWYRQSLGQGPEFLIYFQGTGAADDSGLPNDRFFAVRPEGSVSTLKIQRTERGDSAVYLCASSSGQGAETQYFGPGTRLLVL.

The genes are TRBV18 and TRBJ2-7; 8 nucleotides agree with TRBD1. Germline assignment: CDR1 KGHSH and CDR2 LQKENI. The ends lost 2 bases at V and 3 bases at J; junction bases unmatched: 0. The CDR3 runs 13 residues. For the CDR3, the DNA is TGTGCCAGCTCACCAACAGGGGGCTACGAGCAGTACTTC. It translates to CASSPTGGYEQYF.

CDR3 region: CASSTWSNTEAFF. The CDR3 nucleotides read TGCGCCAGCAGCACCTGGAGCAACACTGAAGCTTTCTTT. V is TRBV5-1 and J is TRBJ1-1; D uncertain. This CDR3 has 13 amino acids. Germline CDR1 reads SGHRS; CDR2 reads YFSETQ. V dropped 4 bases and J dropped 2 bases, with 9 bases sitting between them.

This chain uses TRBV2 with TRBJ2-7, with TRBD2 matching over 7 bases. The germline V gene encodes CDR1 SNHLY and CDR2 FYNNEI. This CDR3 is built from 15 residues. V gave up 11 bases and J gave up 5 bases; unmatched junction bases: 18. The CDR3 coding sequence is TGTGCCTGCCAGCCGCAGTCGACGGGAGGTAACGAGCAGTACTTC. Its protein is CACQPQSTGGNEQYF. Variable domain in full (rest from reference TRBV2 and TRBJ2-7): EPEVTQTPSHQVTQMGQEVILRCVPISNHLYFYWYRQILGQKVEFLVSFYNNEISEKSEIFDDQFSVERPDGSNFTLKIRSTKLEDSAMYFCACQPQSTGGNEQYFGPGTRLTVT.

V and J are TRBV19 and TRBJ2-3; 7 nucleotides align to TRBD2. CDR1 LNHDA and CDR2 SQIVND come from the germline V gene (reference sequence). The trim removed 1 base at V and 2 bases at J, leaving 6 bases unmatched. CDR3 length: 16 amino acids. CDR3 sequence (DNA): TGTGCCAGTAGTATAGCCGGGACTACCCACACAGATACGCAGTATTTT. It encodes CASSIAGTTHTDTQYF.

The J gene is TRBJ1-4, the V gene TRBV4-1, with 10 bases identical to TRBD1. Germline CDR1 reads MGHRA; CDR2 reads YSYEKL. The CDR3 is 16 amino acids. With 3 bases clipped from V and 7 bases from J, the junction kept 8 bases outside the gene matches. This CDR3 reads CASSQPPDRGFEKLFF. CDR3 DNA: TGCGCCAGCAGCCAGCCACCGGACAGGGGGTTTGAAAAACTGTTTTTT.

The genes are TRBV19 and TRBJ1-2, with D possibly being TRBD1 (5 bases). V was pared by 2 bases and J by 4 bases, with 17 bases between. Looked up from germline, CDR1 is LNHDA and CDR2 is SQIVND (reference sequence). CDR3 length equals 16 residues. CDR3 nucleotide sequence: TGTGCCAGTAGTATAAGGGTCAGGGTTAACTCCTATGGCTACACCTTC. Its translation is CASSIRVRVNSYGYTF.

The chain employs TRBV28 and TRBJ1-2; tentatively, D is TRBD1 (5 bases). The CDR3 is 16 residues long. Trimming removed 7 bases at V and 3 bases at J, with 21 bases between. The germline CDR1 and CDR2 sequences are MDHEN and SYDVKM. Here the CDR3 DNA reads TGTGCCAGCAACTCCGGGGGAGCCCAACAGTACTATGGCTACACCTTC. As protein: CASNSGGAQQYYGYTF.

This clone is a singleton in its sample. The chain joins TRBV28 to TRBJ1-5, with 9 positions matching TRBD1. CDR3 length equals 15 residues. V was pared by 6 bases and J by 7 bases, with 10 bases of the junction left unmatched. Per the germline V gene, CDR1 is MDHEN and CDR2 is SYDVKM. The CDR3 nucleotides read TGTGCCAGCAGAGAAACGGGACAGGGAGGCCAGCCCCAGCATTTT. Protein product: CASRETGQGGQPQHF.